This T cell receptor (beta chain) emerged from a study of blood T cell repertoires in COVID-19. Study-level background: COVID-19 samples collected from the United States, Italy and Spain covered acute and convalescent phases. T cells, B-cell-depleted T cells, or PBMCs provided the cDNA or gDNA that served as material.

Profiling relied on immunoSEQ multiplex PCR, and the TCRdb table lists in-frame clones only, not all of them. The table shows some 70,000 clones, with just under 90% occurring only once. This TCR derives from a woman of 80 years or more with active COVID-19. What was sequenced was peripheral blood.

CDR3 DNA: TGTGCCAGTAGGGGGAGGTCTGAATTCGTGAACACTGAAGCTTTCTTT. Translation: CASRGRSEFVNTEAFF. The chain has TRBV19 and TRBJ1-1; no reliable D call. Trimming pared 6 bases from V and 0 bases from J, leaving 17 bases between. CDR3 length: 16 residues. The germline CDR1 and CDR2 sequences are LNHDA and SQIVND (reference sequence). Full variable domain (rest looked up from reference TRBV19 and TRBJ1-1): DGGITQSPKYLFRKEGQNVTLSCEQNLNHDAMYWYRQDPGQGLRLIYYSQIVNDFQKGDIAEGYSVSREKKESFPLTVTSAQKNPTAFYLCASRGRSEFVNTEAFFGQGTRLTVV.